Here is one T cell receptor (beta chain) with its context. What it recognizes is unknown. The CDR3 has 15 amino acids. Germline values: CDR1 WNHNN, CDR2 SYGVQD (reference sequence). The data were obtained in a study of T cells expressing NK-cell markers. Study-level information: According to the study, TCR beta repertoires originated from sorted CD3+CD56+NKG2C+, CD3+CD56+NKG2C- and CD3+CD56-NKG2C+ T cells. Sequencing covered eight donors, seven HCMV-seropositive and one seronegative. Overall study results and limits: As a fraction of CD8+ T cells, dominant NKG2C+ clonotypes reached roughly 1.0-7.5% in a handful of donors.

As the method of synthesis, 5'RACE template switching with UMIs yielded TCR beta cDNA. For each CDR3 protein, TCRdb gives one entry from its re-call of the 5' RACE reads, without DNA. Its clone listing holds about 370,000 distinct CDR3 sequences. The sample consisted of blood T cells: a sorted CD56 or NKG2C T cell subset, CD4+ or CD8+ T cells, or bulk PBMC T cells (not recorded which). The clonotype was recovered from a woman aged 45-59 years in good health. The chain carries TRBV10-1 and TRBJ2-3; TCRdb names TRBD1, which stays unverified in the absence of DNA. This chain's CDR3 is CASSETGTGLFTQYF.